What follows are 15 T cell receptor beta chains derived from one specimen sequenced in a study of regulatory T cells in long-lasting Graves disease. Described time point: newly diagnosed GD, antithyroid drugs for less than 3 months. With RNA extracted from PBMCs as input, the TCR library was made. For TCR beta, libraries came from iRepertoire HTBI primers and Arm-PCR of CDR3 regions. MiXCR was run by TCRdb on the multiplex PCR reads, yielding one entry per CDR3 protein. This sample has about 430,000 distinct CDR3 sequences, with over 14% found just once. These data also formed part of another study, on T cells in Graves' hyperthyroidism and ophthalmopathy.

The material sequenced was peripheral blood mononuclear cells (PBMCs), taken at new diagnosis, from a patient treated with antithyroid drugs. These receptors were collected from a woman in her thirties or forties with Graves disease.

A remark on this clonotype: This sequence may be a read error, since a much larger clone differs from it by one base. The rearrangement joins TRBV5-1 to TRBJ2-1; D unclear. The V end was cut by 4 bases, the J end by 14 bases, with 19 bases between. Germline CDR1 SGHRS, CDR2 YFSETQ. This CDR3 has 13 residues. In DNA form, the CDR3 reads TGCGCCAGCAGCCAAGGTCGGACCAATATCAAGTTCTTC. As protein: CASSQGRTNIKFF.

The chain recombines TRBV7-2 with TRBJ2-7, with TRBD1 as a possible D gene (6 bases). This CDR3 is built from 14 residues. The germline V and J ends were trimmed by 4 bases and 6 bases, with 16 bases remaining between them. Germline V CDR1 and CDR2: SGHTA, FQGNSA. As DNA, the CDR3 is TGTGCCAGCAGCTCAACCCCAGGGGTGGGCGAGCAGTACTTC. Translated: CASSSTPGVGEQYF.

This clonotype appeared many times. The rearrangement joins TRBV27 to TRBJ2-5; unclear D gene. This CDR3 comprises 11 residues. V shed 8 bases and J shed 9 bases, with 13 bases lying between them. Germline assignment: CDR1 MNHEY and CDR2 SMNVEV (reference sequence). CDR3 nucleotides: TGTGCCAGCGGGAACGGGCCGGCCCAGTACTTC. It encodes CASGNGPAQYF.

CDR3 sequence reads: CATSEAPGLAGDNEQFF. DNA of the CDR3: TGTGCCACCAGTGAGGCCCCCGGACTAGCGGGCGACAATGAGCAGTTCTTC. The rearrangement joins TRBV24-1 to TRBJ2-1; 11 bases are a match to TRBD2. Unmatched junction bases numbered 9, after V lost 4 bases and J lost 5 bases. The CDR3 spans 17 residues. Germline V CDR1 and CDR2: KGHDR, SFDVKD.

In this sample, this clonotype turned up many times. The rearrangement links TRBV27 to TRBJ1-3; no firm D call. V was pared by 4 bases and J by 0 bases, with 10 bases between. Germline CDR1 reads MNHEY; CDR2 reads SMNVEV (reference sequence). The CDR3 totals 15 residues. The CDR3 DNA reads TGTGCCAGCAGTTCCGGACGAGACTCTGGAAACACCATATATTTT. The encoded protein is CASSSGRDSGNTIYF.

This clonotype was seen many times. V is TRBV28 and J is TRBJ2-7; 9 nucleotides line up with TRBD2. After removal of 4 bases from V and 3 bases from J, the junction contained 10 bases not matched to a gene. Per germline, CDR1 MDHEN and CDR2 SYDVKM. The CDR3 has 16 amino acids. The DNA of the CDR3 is TGTGCCAGCAGTTACCAACTAGCGGGCCAGGACTACGAGCAGTACTTC. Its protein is CASSYQLAGQDYEQYF.

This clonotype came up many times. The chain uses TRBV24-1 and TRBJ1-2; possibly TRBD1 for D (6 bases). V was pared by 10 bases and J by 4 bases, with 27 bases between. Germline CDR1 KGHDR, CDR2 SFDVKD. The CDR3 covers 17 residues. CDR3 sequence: CATSPAGAHAVRYGYTF. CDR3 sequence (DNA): TGTGCCACTTCCCCCGCAGGGGCCCACGCTGTTCGCTATGGCTACACCTTC.

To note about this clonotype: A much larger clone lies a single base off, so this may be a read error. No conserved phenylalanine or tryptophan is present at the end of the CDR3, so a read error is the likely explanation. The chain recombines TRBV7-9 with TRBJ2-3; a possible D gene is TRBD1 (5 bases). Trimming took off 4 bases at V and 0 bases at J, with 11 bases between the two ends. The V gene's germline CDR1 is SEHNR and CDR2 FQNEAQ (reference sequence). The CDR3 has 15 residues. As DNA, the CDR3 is TGTGCCAGCAGCTCCCGACAGTCTAGCACAGATACGCAGTATCTT. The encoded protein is CASSSRQSSTDTQYL.

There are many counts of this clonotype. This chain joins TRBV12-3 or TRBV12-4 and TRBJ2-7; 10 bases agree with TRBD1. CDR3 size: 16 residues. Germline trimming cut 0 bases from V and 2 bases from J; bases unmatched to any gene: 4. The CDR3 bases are TGTGCCAGCAGTTTAGCTTTTGGGACAGGGGCCTACGAGCAGTACTTC. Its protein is CASSLAFGTGAYEQYF.

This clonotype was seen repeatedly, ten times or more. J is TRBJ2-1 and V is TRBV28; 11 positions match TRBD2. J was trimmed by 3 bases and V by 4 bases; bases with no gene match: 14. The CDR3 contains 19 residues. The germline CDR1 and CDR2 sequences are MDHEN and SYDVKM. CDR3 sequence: CASSSGTILAGVSYNEQFF. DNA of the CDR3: TGTGCCAGCAGTTCGGGGACGATACTAGCGGGAGTTAGCTACAATGAGCAGTTCTTC.

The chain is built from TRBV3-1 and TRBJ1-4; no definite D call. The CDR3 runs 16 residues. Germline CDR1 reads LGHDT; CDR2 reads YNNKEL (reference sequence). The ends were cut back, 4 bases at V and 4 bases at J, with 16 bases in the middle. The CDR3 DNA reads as TGTGCCAGCAGCCCTTCGTACGCGGGGATTAATGAAAAACTGTTTTTT. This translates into CASSPSYAGINEKLFF.

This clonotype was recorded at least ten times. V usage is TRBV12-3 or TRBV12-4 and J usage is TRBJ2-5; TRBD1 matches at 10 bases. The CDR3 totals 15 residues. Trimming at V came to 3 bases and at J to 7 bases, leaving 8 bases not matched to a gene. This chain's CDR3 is CASSFGQGVLGTQYF. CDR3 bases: TGTGCCAGCAGTTTCGGACAGGGGGTCTTGGGGACCCAGTACTTC.

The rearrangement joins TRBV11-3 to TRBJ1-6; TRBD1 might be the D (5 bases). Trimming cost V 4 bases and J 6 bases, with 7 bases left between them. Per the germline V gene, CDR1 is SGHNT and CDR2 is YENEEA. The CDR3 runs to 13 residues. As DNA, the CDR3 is TGTGCCAGCAGCTGGACACCTAATTCACCCCTCCACTTT. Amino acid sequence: CASSWTPNSPLHF. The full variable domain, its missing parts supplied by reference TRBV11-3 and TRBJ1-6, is EAGVVQSPRYKIIEKKQPVAFWCNPISGHNTLYWYLQNLGQGPELLIRYENEEAVDDSQLPKDRFSAERLKGVDSTLKIQPAELGDSAVYLCASSWTPNSPLHFGNGTRLTVT.

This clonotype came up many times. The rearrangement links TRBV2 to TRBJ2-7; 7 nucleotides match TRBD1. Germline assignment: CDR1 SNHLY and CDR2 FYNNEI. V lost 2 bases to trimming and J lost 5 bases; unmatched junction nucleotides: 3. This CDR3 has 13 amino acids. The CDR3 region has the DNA TGTGCCAGCAGTGAAACAGGGGACCACGAGCAGTACTTC. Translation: CASSETGDHEQYF.

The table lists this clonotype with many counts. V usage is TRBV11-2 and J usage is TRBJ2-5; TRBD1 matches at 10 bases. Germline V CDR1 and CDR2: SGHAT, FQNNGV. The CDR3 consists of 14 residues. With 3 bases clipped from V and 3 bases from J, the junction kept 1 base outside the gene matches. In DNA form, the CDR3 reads TGTGCCAGCAGCTTGACAGGGGGCAAAGAGACCCAGTACTTC. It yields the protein CASSLTGGKETQYF.